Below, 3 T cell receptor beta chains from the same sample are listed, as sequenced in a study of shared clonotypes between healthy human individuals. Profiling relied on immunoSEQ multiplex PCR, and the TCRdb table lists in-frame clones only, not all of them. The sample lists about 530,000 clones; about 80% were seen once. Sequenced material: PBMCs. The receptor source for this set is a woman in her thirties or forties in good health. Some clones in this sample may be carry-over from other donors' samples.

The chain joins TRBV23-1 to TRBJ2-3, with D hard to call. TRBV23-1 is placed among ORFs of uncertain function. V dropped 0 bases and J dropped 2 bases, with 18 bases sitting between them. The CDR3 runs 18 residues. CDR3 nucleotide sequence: TGCGCCAGCAGTCAATCGTCCCCAGGAGCCCCCCACACAGATACGCAGTATTTT. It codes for CASSQSSPGAPHTDTQYF.

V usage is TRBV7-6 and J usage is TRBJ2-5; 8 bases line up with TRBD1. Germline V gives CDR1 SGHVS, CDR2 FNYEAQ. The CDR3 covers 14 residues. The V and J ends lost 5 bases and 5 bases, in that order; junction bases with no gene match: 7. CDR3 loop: CASSVDRGRETQYF. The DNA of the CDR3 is TGTGCCAGCAGCGTTGACAGGGGTCGGGAGACCCAGTACTTC. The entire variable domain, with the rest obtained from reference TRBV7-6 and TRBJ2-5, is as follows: GAGVSQSPRYKVTKRGQDVALRCDPISGHVSLYWYRQALGQGPEFLTYFNYEAQQDKSGLPNDRFSAERPEGSISTLTIQRTEQRDSAMYRCASSVDRGRETQYFGPGTRLLVL.

CDR3 nucleotides: TGTGCCAGCAGTTCCATGGGTGAAAATGAGCAGTTCTTC. Protein sequence: CASSSMGENEQFF. V usage is TRBV28 and J usage is TRBJ2-1, with D unresolved. CDR1 and CDR2 (germline): MDHEN, SYDVKM. This CDR3 is 13 amino acids long. The V and J ends lost 4 bases and 7 bases respectively, with 11 bases between them.